This T cell receptor beta chain was sequenced in a study of identical twins. TCRdb analysed the 5' RACE reads with MiXCR anew, one entry per CDR3 protein. This table holds hundreds of thousands of distinct CDR3 sequences, approximately 18% found once. This CDR3 is built from 13 residues. The germline gives CDR1 DFQATT, CDR2 SNEGSKA (reference sequence). V was trimmed by 7 bases and J by 2 bases, leaving 12 bases between them. Separately, the same data were catalogued under a study of T cells expressing NK-cell markers.

Sequenced sample: PBMCs. The chain has TRBV20-1 and TRBJ2-1, with a possible D match to TRBD1 (6 bases). This sequence originates from a woman younger than 35 in good health. CDR3 DNA: TGCAGTGTGAGGGACAAAGCCTACAATGAGCAGTTCTTC. Its protein is CSVRDKAYNEQFF.